This T cell receptor (beta chain) was recorded in a study of blood T cell repertoires in COVID-19. Study background: Donors in the United States, Italy and Spain gave samples during acute or convalescent COVID-19. PBMCs, B-cell-depleted T cells, or T cells provided the cDNA or gDNA that made up the material.

Germline CDR1 SGHRS, CDR2 YFSETQ. After removal of 1 base from V and 3 bases from J, the junction contained 2 bases not matched to a gene. The CDR3 has 15 amino acids. Clones were read by immunoSEQ multiplex PCR, and TCRdb kept only the in-frame ones, dropping some. The sample holds 120,000 or so clones, more than 65% seen once. The origin of this receptor is a woman in her 70s with acute or convalescent COVID-19. Sequenced material: peripheral blood. The chain uses TRBV5-1 and TRBJ2-3, with 10 bases matching TRBD2. The CDR3 DNA sequence: TGCGCCAGCAGCTTGAGCGGGGGGGCAACAGATACGCAGTATTTT. This translates into CASSLSGGATDTQYF.